This T cell receptor (beta chain) originates from a study of CD8 T cells in ankylosing spondylitis. Study outcomes and limitations: With a CD8+ phenotype, disease-linked clones were relatively rare in peripheral blood.

In TCRdb, the 5' RACE reads were re-called with MiXCR into one record per CDR3 protein. The sample records roughly 180,000 distinct CDR3 sequences, 10% to 15% being singletons. Note on this clonotype: What it recognizes is unknown. The junction differs from germline at one of its ends, possibly a read error.

Sample: blood, either unsorted or a sorted T cell fraction (not recorded which). The origin of this receptor is a female donor with ankylosing spondylitis or in good health (not recorded which).

The CDR3 loop is CAISLYERANSGANVLTF. The CDR3 DNA sequence: TGTGCCATCAGTTTATACGAGCGGGCAAACTCTGGGGCCAACGTCCTGACTTTC. This rearrangement joins TRBV12-3 or TRBV12-4 to TRBJ2-6; D possibly corresponds to TRBD2 (6 bases). The CDR3 is 18 residues long.